The 11 T cell receptor beta chains listed next were all sequenced from one sample in a study of shared clonotypes between healthy human individuals (dated by TCRdb to between 2020 and 2021). Library preparation used the immunoSEQ multiplex PCR assay. TCRdb carries this immuneACCESS record with in-frame sequences only. Its versions omit some clonotypes, under half of them owing to an unresolved V gene in the studies checked, with the rest unexplained. The sample contains about 750,000 clones, about 92% of them found a single time. The ten largest clones take up about 25% of the sample. For the CD8 naive samples, CD45RO-negative cells were positively selected for CCR7, yielding a CD45RA+CCR7+ population from which TemRA cells were excluded. The material sequenced was naive CD8+ T cells sorted from blood. This specimen's cell subset or site label, interpreted: CD45RA+CCR7+. The receptors stem from a man under 40 in good health.

This chain joins TRBV10-3 and TRBJ1-1, with D possibly matching TRBD1 (5 bases). CDR3 size: 12 residues. The ends were cut back, 10 bases at V and 8 bases at J, with 17 bases in the middle. The germline gives CDR1 ENHRY, CDR2 SYGVKD. The CDR3 region is CATAVRDLEAFF. CDR3 coding DNA: TGTGCCACCGCTGTACGGGACCTCGAAGCTTTCTTT.

The rearrangement uses TRBV10-3 and TRBJ2-1; 8 bases match TRBD1. CDR1 is ENHRY and CDR2 is SYGVKD in the germline V gene. The CDR3 covers 15 residues. The ends lost 4 bases at V and 2 bases at J; junction bases unmatched: 4. The CDR3 bases are TGTGCCATCAGTGCCACGGACAGGGCCTACAATGAGCAGTTCTTC. Amino acids: CAISATDRAYNEQFF.

V is TRBV11-2 and J is TRBJ2-5, with 13 bases matching TRBD2. Per germline, CDR1 SGHAT and CDR2 FQNNGV. Unmatched junction bases numbered 3, after V lost 6 bases and J lost 5 bases. This CDR3 has 14 residues. This CDR3 reads CASRLAGGLETQYF. DNA of the CDR3: TGTGCCAGCAGACTAGCGGGAGGGCTGGAGACCCAGTACTTC. The whole variable domain, filled in from reference TRBV11-2 and TRBJ2-5, reads EAGVAQSPRYKIIEKRQSVAFWCNPISGHATLYWYQQILGQGPKLLIQFQNNGVVDDSQLPKDRFSAERLKGVDSTLKIQPAKLEDSAVYLCASRLAGGLETQYFGPGTRLLVL.

The V call is TRBV19, the J call TRBJ1-1; 8 bases align to TRBD1. CDR1 and CDR2 (germline): LNHDA, SQIVND (reference sequence). The J segment lost 5 bases and the V segment lost 5 bases, leaving 10 bases of the junction unmatched. This CDR3 has 15 amino acids. The CDR3 reads CASSLMTGEWTEAFF. CDR3 coding DNA: TGTGCCAGTAGTCTGATGACAGGGGAGTGGACTGAAGCTTTCTTT.

This clone showed up just a few times. The genes are TRBV7-9 and TRBJ2-1, with D hard to call. The CDR3 runs 15 residues. Per germline, CDR1 SEHNR and CDR2 FQNEAQ (reference sequence). V gave up 5 bases and J gave up 0 bases, with 11 bases separating them. CDR3 sequence (DNA): TGTGCCAGCAGCGGAACCACCAGCTCCTACAATGAGCAGTTCTTC. Translated, it gives CASSGTTSSYNEQFF.

The rearrangement uses TRBV19 and TRBJ2-4, with 7 bases fitting TRBD1. From germline, CDR1 is LNHDA and CDR2 SQIVND (reference sequence). After removal of 6 bases from V and 4 bases from J, the junction contained 9 bases not matched to a gene. This CDR3 spans 15 amino acids. The CDR3 spells CASRGGQEAKNIQYF. CDR3 DNA sequence: TGTGCCAGTAGGGGTGGACAGGAGGCAAAAAACATTCAGTACTTC.

The chain combines TRBV10-3 with TRBJ2-5, with D perhaps matching TRBD1 or TRBD2 (5 bases each). The CDR3 contains 15 residues. V lost 6 bases and J 0 bases, leaving 14 bases between the germline ends. Germline CDR1 reads ENHRY; CDR2 reads SYGVKD. CDR3 loop: CAIRRGVEYQETQYF. In nucleotides, the CDR3 is TGTGCCATCAGAAGGGGAGTGGAGTACCAAGAGACCCAGTACTTC.

In the case of this clone: At one of its ends the junction is not consistent with the germline gene, which may arise from a read error. The chain is built from TRBV6-5 and TRBJ2-7; D is perhaps TRBD2 (6 bases). Per germline, CDR1 MNHEY and CDR2 SVGAGI. There are 12 residues in the CDR3. The CDR3 region is CESVWGAYEQYF. In DNA, the CDR3 is TGCGAAAGCGTTTGGGGGGCCTACGAGCAGTACTTC.

The chain combines TRBV21-1 with TRBJ2-7; the table names TRBD2, a call not compared with the DNA. TRBV21-1 is designated a pseudogene. The CDR3 has 18 residues. The CDR3 region has the DNA TGTGCCAGCAGCAGGACGGAGCGTTCCCTAGCGGGAGGGCTCGAGCAGTACTTC. It is translated as CASSRTERSLAGGLEQYF.

The chain recombines TRBV7-6 with TRBJ2-1, with 7 positions matching TRBD2. With V trimmed by 1 base and J by 0 bases, 3 bases remained unmatched. The length of the CDR3 is 16 residues. CDR1 is SGHVS and CDR2 is FNYEAQ in the germline V gene. The CDR3 bases are TGTGCCAGCAGCTTAGACGGGGGGAGCTCCTACAATGAGCAGTTCTTC. The encoded protein is CASSLDGGSSYNEQFF.

The chain has TRBV5-6 and TRBJ1-2, with 9 nucleotides matching TRBD1. The junction had 6 bases not matched to a gene; V was cut back by 4 bases and J by 2 bases. Germline assignment: CDR1 SGHDT and CDR2 YYEEEE. CDR3 length equals 15 residues. CDR3 bases: TGTGCCAGCAGCCCCAGGGACAGGGTAAACTATGGCTACACCTTC. Its protein is CASSPRDRVNYGYTF.